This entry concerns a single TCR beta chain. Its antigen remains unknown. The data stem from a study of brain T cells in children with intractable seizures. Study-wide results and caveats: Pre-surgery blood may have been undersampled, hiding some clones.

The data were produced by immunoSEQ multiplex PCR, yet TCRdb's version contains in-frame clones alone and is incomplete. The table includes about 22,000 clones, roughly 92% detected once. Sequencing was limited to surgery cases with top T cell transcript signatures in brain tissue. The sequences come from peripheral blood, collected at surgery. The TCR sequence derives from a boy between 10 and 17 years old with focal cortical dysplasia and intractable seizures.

The CDR3 here is CASTTTGLVGTDTQYF. Written as DNA, the CDR3 is TGTGCCAGCACCACGACCGGGCTCGTCGGTACAGATACGCAGTATTTT. This rearrangement joins TRBV9 to TRBJ2-3, with D unresolved. The CDR3 covers 16 residues. Germline V lookup: CDR1 SGDLS, CDR2 YYNGEE. V lost 6 bases and J lost 3, with 20 bases in between.